What follows is one T cell receptor beta chain and its context. The antigen remains undetermined. This sample is part of a study of cytotoxic CD8 clonotypes in ibrutinib-treated CLL. The overall study: Average yields of about 260,000 productive templates and around 100,000 productive rearrangements characterized the samples. Findings and limits, study-wide: Clonality rose at ibrutinib response and fell back toward baseline at progression.

CDR1 is SGDLS and CDR2 is YYNGEE in the germline V gene. V lost 4 bases and J lost 5, with 9 bases in between. This CDR3 spans 13 amino acids. Depth targeted 1 in 200,000 to 1 in 1 million T cells, averaging about 9.2x coverage per clonotype. Assay: immunoSEQ multiplex PCR; the TCRdb copy retains only in-frame clones and omits some. The sample includes 150,000 or so clones, more than 75% seen only once; the top ten take around 2%. This clonotype was sampled from a human donor with chronic lymphocytic leukemia. The starting material was PBMCs, obtained after 12 months of ibrutinib treatment. V usage is TRBV9 and J usage is TRBJ2-2; D unresolved. The CDR3 bases are TGTGCCAGCAGCCCCTCGACAACCGGGGAGCTGTTTTTT. Amino acid sequence: CASSPSTTGELFF.